The 26 T cell receptor beta chains below all came from one sample that was sequenced in a study of blood T cells in healthy people across ages. Combining a sample-barcoded 5' primer with a J-beta primer mix, a second PCR ran for roughly 7 to 12 cycles. MiXCR was run by TCRdb on the 5' RACE reads, yielding one entry per CDR3 protein. The data contain more than 650,000 distinct CDR3 sequences, about 55% of them singletons. The sequenced sample was blood. The receptors were sampled from a man older than 75 in good health.

This sequence joins TRBV7-2 and TRBJ1-2; tentative D call: TRBD1 (6 bases). Germline V gene lookup returns CDR1 SGHTA and CDR2 FQGNSA. Deletions cut 6 bases from V and 1 base from J, with 18 bases between. This CDR3 spans 16 amino acids. CDR3 nucleotide sequence: TGTGCCAGCAGTAACAAATTAGGGACATATAACTATGGCTACACCTTC. Protein sequence: CASSNKLGTYNYGYTF. Full variable domain (outside the CDR3, taken from reference TRBV7-2 and TRBJ1-2): GAGVSQSPSNKVTEKGKDVELRCDPISGHTALYWYRQSLGQGLEFLIYFQGNSAPDKSGLPSDRFSAERTGGSVSTLTIQRTQQEDSAVYLCASSNKLGTYNYGYTFGSGTRLTVV.

In this sample, this clonotype turned up a few times. This chain joins TRBV7-2 and TRBJ2-5; TRBD1 aligns across 11 bases. Germline lookup yields CDR1 SGHTA and CDR2 FQGNSA. V lost 10 bases to trimming and J lost 3 bases; unmatched junction nucleotides: 7. CDR3 length: 14 residues. The CDR3 DNA is TGTGCCACCAAACGGACAGGGGGCAAAGAGACCCAGTACTTC. This encodes CATKRTGGKETQYF.

This clonotype appeared a single time. This chain connects TRBV20-1 to TRBJ2-5; a weak D match, TRBD2 (5 bases). This CDR3 is 18 amino acids long. The V gene's germline CDR1 is DFQATT and CDR2 SNEGSKA (reference sequence). V lost 0 bases and J 2 bases, leaving 22 bases between the germline ends. The CDR3 DNA reads as TGCAGTGCTAGAGATGGGAAGGACTGGCAAAAACTACAAGAGACCCAGTACTTC. It encodes CSARDGKDWQKLQETQYF.

The V call is TRBV29-1, the J call TRBJ2-1, with a tentative D call TRBD1 (6 bases). Trimming removed 0 bases from V and 0 bases from J, with 27 bases in between. The germline V gene has CDR1 SQVTM and CDR2 ANQGSEA. The CDR3 length is 21 residues. The CDR3 sequence: CSVEDPIGTPERVGSYNEQFF. CDR3 coding DNA: TGCAGCGTTGAAGATCCGATAGGGACACCGGAGAGGGTAGGCTCCTACAATGAGCAGTTCTTC.

Ten or more counts support this clonotype. V is TRBV6-1 and J is TRBJ2-3, with a possible D match to TRBD2 (5 bases). V lost 1 base and J lost 14, with 31 bases in between. Germline values: CDR1 MNHNS, CDR2 SASEGT. The CDR3 is made up of 18 amino acids. This CDR3 is CASSEEGPRGGSWRYAYF. CDR3 in DNA: TGTGCCAGCAGTGAAGAAGGTCCCCGGGGTGGGAGCTGGAGATACGCGTATTTT.

This clonotype has more than one count but fewer than ten. The chain joins TRBV20-1 to TRBJ2-1; 14 bases align to TRBD2. Germline-derived CDR1 and CDR2 are DFQATT and SNEGSKA (reference sequence). The CDR3 length is 16 residues. J lost 9 bases, V lost 2 bases, and 9 bases had no gene match. The CDR3 protein is CSARTPGLAGVGEQFF. The CDR3 DNA is TGCAGTGCTAGAACGCCGGGACTAGCGGGAGTTGGTGAGCAGTTCTTC.

This rearrangement joins TRBV11-1 to TRBJ2-7; TRBD2 might be the D (5 bases). Germline values: CDR1 SGHAT, CDR2 FQDESV (reference sequence). The V end was cut by 1 base, the J end by 5 bases, with 12 bases between. This CDR3 is 14 amino acids long. The CDR3 DNA is TGTGCCAGCAGCTTAGGAGGGCCGTCTAACGAGCAGTACTTC. Protein: CASSLGGPSNEQYF.

This clonotype was recorded only once. The CDR3: CASSPHFDNEQFF. The CDR3 DNA follows: TGTGCCAGCAGCCCGCACTTCGACAATGAGCAGTTCTTC. V is TRBV5-5 and J is TRBJ2-1, with D hard to call. CDR1 and CDR2 from the germline V gene are SGHKS and YYEKEE (reference sequence). V gave up 4 bases and J gave up 5 bases, with 10 bases separating them. This CDR3 contains 13 residues.

Turning to this clonotype: A much bigger clone sits one base away, suggesting this may be a read error. CDR3 residues: CSVAEGGETQYF. The CDR3 bases are TGCAGCGTGGCGGAGGGAGGGGAGACCCAGTACTTC. V and J are TRBV29-1 and TRBJ2-5; 7 positions agree with TRBD2. The V gene's germline CDR1 is SQVTM and CDR2 ANQGSEA. V was pared by 6 bases and J by 5 bases, with 6 bases of the junction left unmatched. CDR3 length: 12 residues.

This clonotype was observed a handful of times. The chain couples TRBV7-9 to TRBJ2-7; D gene uncertain. The germline CDR1 and CDR2 sequences are SEHNR and FQNEAQ (reference sequence). Trimming removed 1 base from V and 3 bases from J, with 10 bases in between. The CDR3 contains 14 residues. Here the CDR3 DNA reads TGTGCCAGCAGCTTAGACGGAAATCTCTACGAGCAGTACTTC. Translated: CASSLDGNLYEQYF.

The chain has TRBV6-5 and TRBJ2-2; D remains unclear. In germline, CDR1 is MNHEY, CDR2 SVGAGI. The CDR3 length is 12 residues. Trimming left V 0 bases short and J 5 bases short, with 1 base between. The CDR3: CASSYSTGELFF. CDR3 nucleotides: TGTGCCAGCAGTTACTCGACCGGGGAGCTGTTTTTT.

This clonotype was detected a few times. The chain employs TRBV29-1 and TRBJ2-3; 9 nucleotides agree with TRBD2. Germline V lookup: CDR1 SQVTM, CDR2 ANQGSEA. The CDR3 totals 14 residues. The trim removed 7 bases at V and 0 bases at J, leaving 5 bases unmatched. In nucleotides, the CDR3 is TGCAGCGCTGCCCTAGCGGGAAGCACAGATACGCAGTATTTT. Encoded protein: CSAALAGSTDTQYF.

This clonotype appeared a single time. This rearrangement joins TRBV6-5 to TRBJ2-5; D remains unclear. The CDR3 has 15 amino acids. The germline CDR1 and CDR2 sequences are MNHEY and SVGAGI. The germline V and J ends were trimmed by 4 bases and 3 bases, with 15 bases remaining between them. CDR3 region: CASSSTQIPEETQYF. The CDR3, as DNA: TGTGCCAGCAGTTCGACACAGATCCCTGAAGAGACCCAGTACTTC.

This clonotype came up once. In nucleotides, the CDR3 is TGTGCCAGCTCACCCGGACAGAAGGGTGGCTACGAGCAGTACTTC. It codes for CASSPGQKGGYEQYF. The genes are TRBV18 and TRBJ2-7; D is possibly TRBD1 (6 bases). The CDR3 consists of 15 residues. Between the trimmed V and J ends, which lost 3 bases and 3 bases, there was a span of 15 bases. CDR1 and CDR2 from the germline V gene are KGHSH and LQKENI.

The CDR3 coding sequence is TGCAGTGCGCCGGGGGATTACAATGAGCAGTTCTTC. As protein: CSAPGDYNEQFF. V and J are TRBV20-1 and TRBJ2-1; D is possibly TRBD2 (6 bases). Per the germline V gene, CDR1 is DFQATT and CDR2 is SNEGSKA (reference sequence). The CDR3 totals 12 residues. The germline V and J ends were trimmed by 6 bases and 4 bases, with 10 bases remaining between them.

The rearrangement links TRBV9 to TRBJ2-1; TRBD2 might be the D (6 bases). The length of the CDR3 is 16 residues. Deletions cut 0 bases from V and 0 bases from J, with 10 bases between. From germline, CDR1 is SGDLS and CDR2 YYNGEE. CDR3 nucleotides: TGTGCCAGCAGCGTAGGACATAGCGGCTCCTACAATGAGCAGTTCTTC. Its protein product is CASSVGHSGSYNEQFF.

Notes on this clonotype: The junction does not match germline at one end; this may be a read error. This chain joins TRBV2 and TRBJ1-2, with 7 bases fitting TRBD1. The CDR3 runs 15 residues. Germline V gene data show CDR1 as SNHLY and CDR2 as FYNNEI. The CDR3 here is CASNEQGRPNYGYTF. Here the CDR3 DNA reads TGTGCCAGCAATGAACAGGGGCGACCTAACTATGGCTACACCTTC.

This clonotype was picked up a small number of times. This chain's CDR3 is CASSRDRWNRYAYF. CDR3 in DNA: TGTGCCAGCAGCCGAGACAGGTGGAACAGATACGCGTATTTT. The rearrangement links TRBV11-3 to TRBJ2-3; possibly TRBD1 for D (6 bases). Between the trimmed V and J ends, which lost 5 bases and 14 bases, there was a span of 23 bases. The germline V gene encodes CDR1 SGHNT and CDR2 YENEEA. This CDR3 has 14 amino acids.

The chain combines TRBV27 with TRBJ2-1; the D gene could be TRBD1 or TRBD2 (6 bases each). CDR1 and CDR2 (germline): MNHEY, SMNVEV (reference sequence). The CDR3 covers 17 residues. Trimming removed 9 bases from V and 9 bases from J, with 30 bases in between. Here the CDR3 reads CASQPGLTFRGRGEQFF. The CDR3 DNA follows: TGTGCCAGTCAGCCGGGACTCACCTTTCGGGGGCGGGGTGAGCAGTTCTTC.

The genes are TRBV24-1 and TRBJ2-5; 12 bases map to TRBD1. The end of the DNA is better explained by TRBJ2-7, so the J call may be wrong. CDR1 is KGHDR, CDR2 SFDVKD, per germline. This CDR3 is 17 amino acids long. CDR3 in DNA: TGTGCCACCAGTGATTCCCAGCCGGGACAGGGGGCCAACGAGCAGTACTTC. It yields the protein CATSDSQPGQGANEQYF.

V is TRBV9 and J is TRBJ1-5; D gene uncertain. CDR1 is SGDLS, CDR2 YYNGEE, per germline. The CDR3 covers 14 residues. V lost 4 bases, J lost 3 bases, and 11 bases lay in between. The CDR3 coding sequence is TGTGCCAGCAGCCTCAGTGGGTTCAATCAGCCCCAGCATTTT. The encoded protein is CASSLSGFNQPQHF.

This chain links TRBV4-1 with TRBJ2-7; 8 bases fit TRBD1. The V gene's germline CDR1 is MGHRA and CDR2 YSYEKL. V shed 0 bases and J 4 bases; nucleotides not matched to a gene: 8. CDR3 size: 16 residues. CDR3 bases: TGCGCCAGCAGCCAAGATTGGCAGGGGGCTTTGTACGAGCAGTACTTC. This codes for CASSQDWQGALYEQYF.

This clonotype was recorded once. The chain combines TRBV24-1 with TRBJ2-1; 14 bases match TRBD2. Germline V lookup: CDR1 KGHDR, CDR2 SFDVKD. This CDR3 has 21 residues. Germline trimming cut 4 bases from V and 2 bases from J; bases unmatched to any gene: 15. The CDR3, as DNA: TGTGCCACCAGTGAAATCCCGGGACTAGCGGGAGACTCCCTTACCTACAATGAGCAGTTCTTC. Residues: CATSEIPGLAGDSLTYNEQFF.

This clonotype has only a few counts. The genes are TRBV29-1 and TRBJ1-2; TRBD1 aligns across 7 bases. Germline CDR1 and CDR2: SQVTM and ANQGSEA. The CDR3 consists of 15 residues. V lost 7 bases and J lost 4; bases outside the gene matches: 15. The CDR3 region has the DNA TGCAGCGCTGGATTCCCCCGGGACAGCATCTATGGCTACACCTTC. It encodes CSAGFPRDSIYGYTF.

CDR3 nucleotides: TGTGCCAGCAACGACTTACTCCAAGAGACCCAGTTCTTC. Amino acids: CASNDLLQETQFF. The chain combines TRBV7-2 with TRBJ2-5; no firm D call. The J call is doubtful: the DNA matches TRBJ2-1 better. The germline V gene encodes CDR1 SGHTA and CDR2 FQGNSA. The CDR3 runs 13 residues.

The chain combines TRBV29-1 with TRBJ2-1; 11 bases fit TRBD2. CDR3 size: 16 residues. Trimming removed 0 bases from V and 3 bases from J; junction bases left unmatched: 4. Germline CDR1 and CDR2: SQVTM and ANQGSEA. CDR3 sequence (DNA): TGCAGCGTTGAAGATCAAGGGACTAGCGGCTACAATGAGCAGTTCTTC. Residues: CSVEDQGTSGYNEQFF.